This TCR beta chain comes out of a study of OX40 agonist ivuxolimab in advanced cancers. Looking at the study overall: Ivuxolimab was a fully human IgG2 agonistic monoclonal antibody targeting the costimulatory receptor OX40 (CD134). Intravenous ivuxolimab was administered to patients every 2 weeks at six dose levels: 0.01, 0.1, 0.3, 1.5, 3 and 10 mg/kg. Among the approximately 50 dose-escalation patients, about 20 had hepatocellular carcinoma, roughly 15 melanoma, 9 renal cell carcinoma and 9 head and neck cancer. In the dose-escalation cohort, 65% to 90% of patients were male, and the mean age was approximately 60 years, with a range of roughly 20 to 85. Prior anti-PD-1, anti-PD-L1 or anti-CTLA-4 therapy was permitted, and approximately 40% of dose-escalation patients had received checkpoint inhibitors. Partial responses occurred in three dose-escalation patients: two with cutaneous melanoma and one with hepatocellular carcinoma. Peripheral TCRbeta sequencing was intended to test whether TCR sequence diversity was altered and clonal T-cell expansion was caused by ivuxolimab. The paper covers the monotherapy dose-escalation part of the phase I ivuxolimab trial, which included N ≈ 50 patients. Beyond this particular receptor, the publication reports: At doses from 0.1 to 3.0 mg/kg, clonal expansion was seen in both CD4+ and CD8+ blood T cells between baseline and week 6. Partial responders in the 0.1-3.0 mg/kg groups had among the lowest normalized peripheral clonal expansion, especially among CD8+ T cells. After ivuxolimab, expanded clones were on average more numerous among CD8+ T cells than among CD4+ T cells. Low levels of normalized T-cell clonal expansion were also seen in some patients who did not respond. Antigen specificity was not determined for the clonally expanded peripheral T cells.

The trial excluded patients who had a history of autoimmune disease or who were on systemic immunosuppression. Peripheral blood for TCR sequencing was drawn from every dose cohort at baseline, at cycle 4 day 1 and at cycle 7 day 1. Samples were obtained from an open-label, multicenter, first-in-human phase I dose-escalation trial of ivuxolimab. The trial enrolled adults with locally advanced or metastatic head and neck squamous cell, hepatocellular, melanoma or renal cell carcinoma. Before TCR sequencing, CD4+ and CD8+ T cells were separately sorted from peripheral blood. CDR1 and CDR2 are read off the germline V gene as SGHDN and FVKESK. Relative to germline, V is missing 7 bases and J is missing 3 bases, with 8 bases of the junction outside any gene match. Its CDR3 holds 15 amino acids, cysteine through phenylalanine. CDR3 DNA is the only sequence kept; it has 45 bases, read in frame from the first base.

Concerning this clone: The specificity of this receptor is unknown. No qualities accompany the bases; no much larger clone lies one base away.

To sequence the TCRbeta CDR3 region, genomic DNA was isolated from the sorted cells. The immunoSEQ Assay was used to sequence the TCRbeta CDR3 regions. Drawn from immuneACCESS, this table holds only the in-frame rearrangements with V and J called that TCRdb kept. Clones are partly lost; checked studies trace under half to an unresolved V gene and leave the rest unexplained. The table for this sample lists about 34,000 clones; approximately 83% of them were counted only once. The ten top clones hold 20% to 25% of the sample. The TCR sequence derives from an adult with an advanced solid tumor such as melanoma, head and neck, liver or kidney cancer. Sequencing used CD4+ or CD8+ T cells sorted from blood, obtained in a trial of the OX40 agonist ivuxolimab. The sequence is built from TRBV14 and TRBJ1-4; TRBD1 lines up with 7 middle nucleotides. The DNA reads TGTGCCAGCACCCCCGGACAGGTCGCTAATGAAAAACTGTTTTTT. Its protein product is CASTPGQVANEKLFF.